A selection of T cell receptor beta chains follows, all from one sample in a study of cytomegalovirus exposure and HLA in healthy donors. Clones were sequenced by immunoSEQ multiplex PCR, and TCRdb holds only the in-frame ones, with some missing. The sample consists of about 4,500 clones, about 84% of them appearing once. The sample comprised PBMCs. The receptors were sampled from a woman in her forties in good health and CMV-seropositive. The CDR3 runs from the conserved cysteine through the conserved F or W. Fields, in order: V gene, CDR3 protein.

TRBV7-8	CASSFSRDYQPQHF
TRBV30	CAWSIQGQPQHF
TRBV29-1	CSVEGAEETQYF
TRBV5-3	CARIRAGFLGREQFF
TRBV6-1	CASSEDRLYSNQPQHF
TRBV29-1	CSAGQASSGNTIYF
TRBV5-4	CASSYDIPRSSYEQYF
TRBV5-1	CASSGGASGANVLTF
TRBV30	CAWIGQGNSPLHF
TRBV6-6	CASSYLPDEQYF